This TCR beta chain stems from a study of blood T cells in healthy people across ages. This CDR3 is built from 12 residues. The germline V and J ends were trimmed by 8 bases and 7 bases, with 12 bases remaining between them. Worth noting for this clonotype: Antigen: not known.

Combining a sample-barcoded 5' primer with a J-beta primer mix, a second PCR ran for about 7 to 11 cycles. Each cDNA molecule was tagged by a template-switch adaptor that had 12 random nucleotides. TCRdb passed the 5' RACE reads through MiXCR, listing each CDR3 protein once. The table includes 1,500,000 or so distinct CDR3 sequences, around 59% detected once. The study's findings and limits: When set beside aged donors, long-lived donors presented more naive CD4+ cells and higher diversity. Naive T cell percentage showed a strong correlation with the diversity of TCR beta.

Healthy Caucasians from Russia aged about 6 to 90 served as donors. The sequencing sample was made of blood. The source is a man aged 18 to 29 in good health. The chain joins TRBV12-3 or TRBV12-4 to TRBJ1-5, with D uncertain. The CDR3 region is CASGVGFQPQHF. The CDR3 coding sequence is TGTGCCAGCGGGGTGGGATTCCAGCCCCAGCATTTT.